This T cell receptor beta chain derives from a study of T cell responses to AZD1222 COVID-19 vaccine. About the study: Second-dose schedules of about 4 or about 12 weeks were combined.

The assay was immunoSEQ multiplex PCR, and TCRdb's table has in-frame clones only and misses some. The sample records about 100,000 clones, 80% to 90% being singletons. This CDR3 has 13 residues. Losses at the gene ends were 6 bases for V and 1 base for J; bases not matched to a gene: 2. Study-wide results and caveats: Unmutated variant regions reportedly attract nearly half of all spike-specific TCRs. Spike-specific TCR repertoires showed rising breadth and depth after two AZD1222 doses.

For this clone: Its antigen is as yet unknown.

This specimen was peripheral blood, taken on day 0 of AZD1222 vaccination. The J gene is TRBJ1-2, the V gene TRBV12-3 or TRBV12-4; 7 bases align to TRBD1. The clonotype comes from an adult in good health. The CDR3 bases are TGTGCCAGCAGACAGGGGAATAACTATGGCTACACCTTC. Translating it yields CASRQGNNYGYTF.